This TCR beta chain was documented in a study of blood T cells in healthy people across ages. It was with a sample-barcoded 5' primer and a J-beta primer mix that a second PCR of roughly 7 to 12 cycles was run. Each TCR beta cDNA got a 12-nucleotide random molecular identifier. TCRdb reprocessed the 5' RACE reads with MiXCR, giving one entry per CDR3 protein. There are about 580,000 distinct CDR3 sequences in the sample; 47% occur only once, and roughly 25% lies in the top ten. This CDR3 has 14 amino acids. Between the trimmed V and J ends, which lost 5 bases and 4 bases, there was a span of 11 bases. Germline CDR1 reads MNHEY; CDR2 reads SVGAGI. Overall study findings and caveats: Older age coincided with a roughly linear decline in TCR beta diversity per million T cells. The study found more naive CD4+ cells and higher diversity in long-lived than aged donors.

Caucasian individuals from Russia who were healthy and aged about 6 to 95 acted as donors. This clonotype was observed at least ten times. Its antigen is unidentified. This TCR derives from a man older than 75 in good health. This chain uses TRBV6-5 with TRBJ2-2; TRBD2 is a possible D gene (6 bases). Sequenced input: blood. The CDR3 is CASSNWRGTGELFF. The CDR3 nucleotides are TGTGCCAGCAGTAATTGGAGGGGCACCGGGGAGCTGTTTTTT.